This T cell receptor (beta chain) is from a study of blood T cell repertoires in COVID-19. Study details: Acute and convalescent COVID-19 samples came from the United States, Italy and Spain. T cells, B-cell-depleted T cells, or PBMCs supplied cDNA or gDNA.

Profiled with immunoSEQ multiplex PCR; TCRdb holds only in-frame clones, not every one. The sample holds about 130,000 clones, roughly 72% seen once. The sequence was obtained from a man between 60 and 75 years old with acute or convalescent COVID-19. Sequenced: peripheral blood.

CDR3 in amino acids: CASSPGLAVDTQYF. The DNA of the CDR3 is TGTGCCAGCTCACCGGGACTAGCTGTTGATACGCAGTATTTT. The chain is built from TRBV18 and TRBJ2-3; 9 bases agree with TRBD2. The CDR3 runs to 14 residues. The germline gives CDR1 KGHSH, CDR2 LQKENI. The V segment lost 3 bases and the J segment 6 bases; nucleotides outside the gene matches: 4.